This T cell receptor beta chain derives from a study of control samples from healthy donors and cancer patients. Here immunoSEQ multiplex PCR was the method, and the copy in TCRdb shows in-frame clones only, minus some. The sample includes 95,000 to 150,000 clones, around 89% of them seen just once. V gave up 3 bases and J gave up 3 bases; unmatched junction bases: 2. CDR3 length: 13 residues. This chain joins TRBV12-3 or TRBV12-4 and TRBJ2-7; 7 nucleotides match TRBD1. Sequenced sample: blood. The sequence derives from a man in his forties in good health. CDR3 bases: TGTGCCAGCAGTTTGGGACAGTACTACGAGCAGTACTTC. Translation: CASSLGQYYEQYF.